Shown below are 15 T cell receptor beta chains from a single sample sequenced in a study of cytotoxic CD8 clonotypes in ibrutinib-treated CLL. Clones were read by immunoSEQ multiplex PCR, and TCRdb kept only the in-frame ones, dropping some. The table records more than 110,000 clones, 70% to 80% of them present only once. This specimen consisted of PBMCs, obtained after 24 months of ibrutinib treatment. Receptors originate from a human donor with chronic lymphocytic leukemia.

This chain uses TRBV19 with TRBJ2-2; 11 bases align to TRBD2. From germline, CDR1 is LNHDA and CDR2 SQIVND (reference sequence). V shed 1 base and J 1 base; nucleotides not matched to a gene: 5. CDR3 length: 18 residues. CDR3 DNA: TGTGCCAGTAGTATAGGTCTAGCGGGGGGAAGGAACACCGGGGAGCTGTTTTTT. Protein: CASSIGLAGGRNTGELFF.

This chain connects TRBV30 to TRBJ1-6; D is unresolved. CDR3 length: 14 amino acids. Trimming removed 2 bases at V and 8 bases at J, with 13 bases between. Looked up from germline, CDR1 is GTSNPN and CDR2 is SVGIG (reference sequence). CDR3 residues: CAWSTWGFDSPLHF. Written as DNA, the CDR3 is TGTGCCTGGAGTACCTGGGGTTTTGATTCACCCCTCCACTTT. Combining the CDR3 with reference TRBV30 and TRBJ1-6 gives the whole variable domain SQTIHQWPATLVQPVGSPLSLECTVEGTSNPNLYWYRQAAGRGLQLLFYSVGIGQISSEVPQNLSASRPQDRQFILSSKKLLLSDSGFYLCAWSTWGFDSPLHFGNGTRLTVT.

The rearrangement uses TRBV13 and TRBJ1-4; D gene uncertain. The CDR3 runs 13 residues. With 4 bases removed from V and 4 bases from J, the gap between germline ends came to 7 bases. The germline V gene encodes CDR1 PRHDT and CDR2 FYEKMQ (reference sequence). CDR3 sequence: CASSSGFNEKLFF. The CDR3 coding sequence is TGTGCCAGCAGCTCCGGGTTTAATGAAAAACTGTTTTTT.

The sample holds one count of this clone. The V call is TRBV27, the J call TRBJ2-7, with 8 bases fitting TRBD1. The CDR3 is 15 residues long. V gave up 5 bases and J gave up 5 bases; unmatched junction bases: 11. The V gene's germline CDR1 is MNHEY and CDR2 SMNVEV (reference sequence). As DNA, the CDR3 is TGTGCCAGCAGTACCTTCAGGGGGCGCGACCACGAGCAGTACTTC. Its translation: CASSTFRGRDHEQYF.

V is TRBV6-1 and J is TRBJ2-5, with a possible D match to TRBD1 (5 bases). The germline V gene has CDR1 MNHNS and CDR2 SASEGT. The CDR3 sequence is 13 residues long. Trimming took off 7 bases at V and 5 bases at J, with 14 bases between the two ends. CDR3 sequence reads: CASTNRPRETQYF. The CDR3 DNA is TGTGCCAGCACCAACAGGCCCCGGGAGACCCAGTACTTC.

The V gene is TRBV9, the J gene TRBJ2-2; no firm D call. V was cut by 0 bases and J by 3 bases, with 3 bases left in between. Germline CDR1 reads SGDLS; CDR2 reads YYNGEE. CDR3 length equals 13 residues. This CDR3 reads CASSVVDTGELFF. CDR3 DNA: TGTGCCAGCAGCGTAGTCGACACCGGGGAGCTGTTTTTT.

The rearrangement links TRBV14 to TRBJ1-2, with a tentative D call TRBD1 (5 bases). The V gene's germline CDR1 is SGHDN and CDR2 FVKESK. This CDR3 has 13 amino acids. Trimming removed 2 bases from V and 6 bases from J, with 10 bases in between. CDR3 nucleotide sequence: TGTGCCAGCAGCCAACCGGGACTCCATGGCTACACCTTC. As protein: CASSQPGLHGYTF.

DNA for the CDR3: TGCGCCAGCACCTCTGGACTAGCGGCGCCAGATACGCAGTATTTT. Encoded protein: CASTSGLAAPDTQYF. V is TRBV5-1 and J is TRBJ2-3, with 10 bases lining up with TRBD2. The CDR3 has 15 residues. Losses at the gene ends were 6 bases for V and 4 bases for J; bases not matched to a gene: 8. The germline gives CDR1 SGHRS, CDR2 YFSETQ.

This chain joins TRBV28 and TRBJ1-4; D gene uncertain. Trimming took 8 bases from V and 13 from J, leaving 17 bases between them. From germline, CDR1 is MDHEN and CDR2 SYDVKM. This CDR3 region has 12 residues. This CDR3 reads CASSPPTLLLFF. Here the CDR3 DNA reads TGTGCCAGCTCCCCACCGACCCTCCTACTGTTTTTT.

The V call is TRBV7-9, the J call TRBJ2-1; weak D call: TRBD2 (6 bases). The CDR3 consists of 18 residues. Germline V lookup: CDR1 SEHNR, CDR2 FQNEAQ (reference sequence). Trimming took off 5 bases at V and 7 bases at J, with 27 bases between the two ends. CDR3: CASSLWAGNARSWNEQFF. The CDR3 DNA reads as TGTGCCAGCAGCCTATGGGCGGGAAACGCTAGGTCGTGGAATGAGCAGTTCTTC.

V usage is TRBV27 and J usage is TRBJ2-5; TRBD1 matches 10 bases. The germline V gene has CDR1 MNHEY and CDR2 SMNVEV (reference sequence). This CDR3 is built from 16 residues. V was pared by 5 bases and J by 5 bases, with 11 bases of the junction left unmatched. Written as DNA, the CDR3 is TGTGCCAGCAGTCCGACCGACAGGGGGCCCCGGGAGACCCAGTACTTC. It codes for CASSPTDRGPRETQYF.

The CDR3 spells CASSLAVAGGNEQFF. The CDR3 region has the DNA TGCGCCAGCAGCTTGGCGGTAGCGGGAGGCAATGAGCAGTTCTTC. The chain carries TRBV5-1 and TRBJ2-1; 10 positions agree with TRBD2. The junction had 3 bases not matched to a gene; V was cut back by 0 bases and J by 6 bases. Germline-derived CDR1 and CDR2 are SGHRS and YFSETQ. The CDR3 spans 15 residues.

This sequence joins TRBV7-9 and TRBJ1-6; D is unclear. V shed 1 base and J shed 3 bases, with 7 bases lying between them. The CDR3 spans 15 residues. Germline CDR1 and CDR2: SEHNR and FQNEAQ (reference sequence). The chain's CDR3 is CASSLEVSYNSPLHF. The CDR3 coding sequence is TGTGCCAGCAGCTTAGAAGTGAGCTATAATTCACCCCTCCACTTT.

This clone was observed a handful of times. This same CDR3 is encoded by further DNA sequences in the sample. J is TRBJ2-7 and V is TRBV7-2; possible D gene TRBD1, 5 bases. With 3 bases removed from V and 4 bases from J, the gap between germline ends came to 10 bases. This CDR3 is built from 13 residues. Looked up from germline, CDR1 is SGHTA and CDR2 is FQGNSA. CDR3 nucleotides: TGTGCCAGCAGCTTGGGCAGGGCTTACGAGCAGTACTTC. This sequence encodes CASSLGRAYEQYF.

J is TRBJ2-2 and V is TRBV4-3; 9 positions agree with TRBD1. Looked up from germline, CDR1 is LGHNA and CDR2 is YSLEER. Trimming at V came to 0 bases and at J to 5 bases, leaving 10 bases not matched to a gene. This CDR3 spans 18 amino acids. CDR3 amino acids: CASSQDGPQGAGTGELFF. CDR3 nucleotide sequence: TGCGCCAGCAGCCAAGATGGGCCACAGGGGGCAGGTACCGGGGAGCTGTTTTTT.